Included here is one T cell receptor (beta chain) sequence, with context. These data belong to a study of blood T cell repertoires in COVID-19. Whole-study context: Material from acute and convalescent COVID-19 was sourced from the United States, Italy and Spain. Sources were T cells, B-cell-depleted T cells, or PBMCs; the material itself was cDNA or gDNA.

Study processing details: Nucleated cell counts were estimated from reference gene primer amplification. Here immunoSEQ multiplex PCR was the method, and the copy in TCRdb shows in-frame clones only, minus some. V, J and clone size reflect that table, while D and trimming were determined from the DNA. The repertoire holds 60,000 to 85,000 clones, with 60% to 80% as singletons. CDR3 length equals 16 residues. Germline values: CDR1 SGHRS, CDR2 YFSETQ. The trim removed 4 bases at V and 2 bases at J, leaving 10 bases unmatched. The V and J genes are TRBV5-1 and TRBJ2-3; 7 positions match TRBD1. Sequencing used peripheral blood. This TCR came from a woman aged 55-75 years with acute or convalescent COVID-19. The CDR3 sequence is CASSPLTGLSTDTQYF. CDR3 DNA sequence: TGCGCCAGCAGCCCCCTGACAGGGCTTTCCACAGATACGCAGTATTTT.